The present T cell receptor beta chain was sequenced within a study of post-analysis software for immune sequencing data. This CDR3 contains 13 residues. V was shortened by 5 bases and J by 5 bases, with 12 bases between the two germline ends. Germline CDR1 MNHEY, CDR2 SMNVEV (reference sequence). A note on this clonotype: Its matching antigen is unknown.

Unique molecular identifiers were present in the TCR beta cDNA libraries. TCRdb analysed the PCR reads with MiXCR anew, one entry per CDR3 protein. Counted here are 400,000 to 500,000 distinct CDR3 sequences, 30% to 40% occurring once; the ten biggest clones make up around 8%. Study-wide results and caveats: Roughly five TRBV segments were more frequent in patients than controls; TRBV5-6, TRBV5-1 and TRBV20-1 belonged to this group. Clustering by F measure revealed strong co-clustering among samples prepared together in one batch.

Sequencing was carried out using blood. The sequence derives from a girl aged 2-9 years with multiple sclerosis. The chain links TRBV27 to TRBJ1-2; perhaps TRBD1 as D (5 bases). DNA of the CDR3: TGTGCCAGCAGTCCCTTAAGACAGTATGGCTACACCTTC. Protein: CASSPLRQYGYTF.